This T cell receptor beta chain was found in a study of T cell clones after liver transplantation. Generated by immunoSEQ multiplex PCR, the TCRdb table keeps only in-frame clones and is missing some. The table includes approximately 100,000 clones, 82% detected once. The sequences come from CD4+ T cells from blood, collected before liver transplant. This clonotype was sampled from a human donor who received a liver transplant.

The CDR3: CAVSDRSYGYTF. The CDR3 DNA sequence: TGTGCCGTGTCGGACAGGTCCTATGGCTACACCTTC. The chain has TRBV6-1 and TRBJ1-2; 7 bases agree with TRBD1. The V and J ends lost 11 bases and 4 bases, in that order; junction bases with no gene match: 7. From germline, CDR1 is MNHNS and CDR2 SASEGT. The CDR3 extends over 12 amino acids.